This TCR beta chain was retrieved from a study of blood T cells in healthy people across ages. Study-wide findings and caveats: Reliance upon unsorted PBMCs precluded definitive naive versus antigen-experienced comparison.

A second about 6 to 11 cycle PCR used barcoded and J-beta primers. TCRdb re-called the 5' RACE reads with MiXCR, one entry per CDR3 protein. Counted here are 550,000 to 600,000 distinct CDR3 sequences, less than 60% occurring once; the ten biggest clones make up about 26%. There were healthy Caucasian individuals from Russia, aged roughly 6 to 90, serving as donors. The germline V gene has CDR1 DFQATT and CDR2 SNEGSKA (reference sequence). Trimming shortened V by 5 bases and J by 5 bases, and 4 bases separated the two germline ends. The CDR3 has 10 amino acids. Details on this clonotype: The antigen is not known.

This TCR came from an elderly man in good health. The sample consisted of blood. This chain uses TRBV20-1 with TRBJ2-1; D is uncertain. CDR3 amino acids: CSAYHNEQFF. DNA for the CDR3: TGCAGTGCTTACCACAATGAGCAGTTCTTC.